The 3 T cell receptor beta chains presented below share a single source sample, sequenced in a study of cytomegalovirus exposure and HLA in healthy donors. The PCR employed 60 Vbeta primers together with 13 Jbeta primers. TCRdb's table, derived via immunoSEQ multiplex PCR, lists solely in-frame clones and lacks some. The sample has tens of thousands of clones, under 80% seen once; the top ten hold about 7%. The sample consisted of PBMCs. These receptors came from a man aged 30 to 45 in good health and CMV-seropositive.

This clone has just a few counts. V gene TRBV5-1 combines with J gene TRBJ2-3; D possibly corresponds to TRBD1 (6 bases). Looked up from germline, CDR1 is SGHRS and CDR2 is YFSETQ. With 4 bases removed from V and 2 bases from J, the gap between germline ends came to 14 bases. The CDR3 sequence is 15 residues long. As DNA, the CDR3 is TGCGCCAGCAGCCTTACAGGGTCTACCACAGATACGCAGTATTTT. It encodes CASSLTGSTTDTQYF.

The chain uses TRBV19 and TRBJ1-1, with a weak D call TRBD1 (6 bases). Looked up from germline, CDR1 is LNHDA and CDR2 is SQIVND (reference sequence). V lost 5 bases and J 5 bases, leaving 15 bases between the germline ends. CDR3 length: 14 amino acids. The CDR3 spells CASSPQGGGTEAFF. DNA of the CDR3: TGTGCCAGTAGTCCCCAAGGGGGGGGGACTGAAGCTTTCTTT.

This sequence joins TRBV27 and TRBJ2-4; the match to TRBD1 covers 7 bases. The V gene's germline CDR1 is MNHEY and CDR2 SMNVEV (reference sequence). V was clipped by 5 bases and J by 7 bases; unmatched bases: 11. This CDR3 is 15 amino acids long. The CDR3 sequence is CASSLLTGPDNIQYF. CDR3 bases: TGTGCCAGCAGTCTCCTGACAGGGCCGGATAACATTCAGTACTTC.